This T cell receptor beta chain was sequenced in a study of regulatory T cells in long-lasting Graves disease. The V end lost 3 bases, the J end lost 3 bases, and 12 bases lay between the germline ends. The CDR3 contains 15 residues. CDR1 and CDR2 (germline): MGHDK, SYGVNS. Stated time point: persistent/refractory GD, antithyroid drugs over 5 years with positive TRAb. The TCR library was made from RNA extracted from PBMCs. Assembly of TCR beta libraries relied on iRepertoire HTBI primers together with Arm-PCR of CDR3 regions. TCRdb independently ran MiXCR on the multiplex PCR reads; one entry per CDR3 protein. The sample includes approximately 380,000 distinct CDR3 sequences, 20% of them seen just once.

Specimen: peripheral blood mononuclear cells (PBMCs), collected when the disease was refractory, from a patient treated with antithyroid drugs. The chain recombines TRBV25-1 with TRBJ2-1; D possibly corresponds to TRBD2 (5 bases). This clonotype was sampled from a female donor with Graves disease. The CDR3 DNA reads as TGTGCCAGCAGTGACCCCGGGAATGTCTACAATGAGCAGTTCTTC. Translated: CASSDPGNVYNEQFF.